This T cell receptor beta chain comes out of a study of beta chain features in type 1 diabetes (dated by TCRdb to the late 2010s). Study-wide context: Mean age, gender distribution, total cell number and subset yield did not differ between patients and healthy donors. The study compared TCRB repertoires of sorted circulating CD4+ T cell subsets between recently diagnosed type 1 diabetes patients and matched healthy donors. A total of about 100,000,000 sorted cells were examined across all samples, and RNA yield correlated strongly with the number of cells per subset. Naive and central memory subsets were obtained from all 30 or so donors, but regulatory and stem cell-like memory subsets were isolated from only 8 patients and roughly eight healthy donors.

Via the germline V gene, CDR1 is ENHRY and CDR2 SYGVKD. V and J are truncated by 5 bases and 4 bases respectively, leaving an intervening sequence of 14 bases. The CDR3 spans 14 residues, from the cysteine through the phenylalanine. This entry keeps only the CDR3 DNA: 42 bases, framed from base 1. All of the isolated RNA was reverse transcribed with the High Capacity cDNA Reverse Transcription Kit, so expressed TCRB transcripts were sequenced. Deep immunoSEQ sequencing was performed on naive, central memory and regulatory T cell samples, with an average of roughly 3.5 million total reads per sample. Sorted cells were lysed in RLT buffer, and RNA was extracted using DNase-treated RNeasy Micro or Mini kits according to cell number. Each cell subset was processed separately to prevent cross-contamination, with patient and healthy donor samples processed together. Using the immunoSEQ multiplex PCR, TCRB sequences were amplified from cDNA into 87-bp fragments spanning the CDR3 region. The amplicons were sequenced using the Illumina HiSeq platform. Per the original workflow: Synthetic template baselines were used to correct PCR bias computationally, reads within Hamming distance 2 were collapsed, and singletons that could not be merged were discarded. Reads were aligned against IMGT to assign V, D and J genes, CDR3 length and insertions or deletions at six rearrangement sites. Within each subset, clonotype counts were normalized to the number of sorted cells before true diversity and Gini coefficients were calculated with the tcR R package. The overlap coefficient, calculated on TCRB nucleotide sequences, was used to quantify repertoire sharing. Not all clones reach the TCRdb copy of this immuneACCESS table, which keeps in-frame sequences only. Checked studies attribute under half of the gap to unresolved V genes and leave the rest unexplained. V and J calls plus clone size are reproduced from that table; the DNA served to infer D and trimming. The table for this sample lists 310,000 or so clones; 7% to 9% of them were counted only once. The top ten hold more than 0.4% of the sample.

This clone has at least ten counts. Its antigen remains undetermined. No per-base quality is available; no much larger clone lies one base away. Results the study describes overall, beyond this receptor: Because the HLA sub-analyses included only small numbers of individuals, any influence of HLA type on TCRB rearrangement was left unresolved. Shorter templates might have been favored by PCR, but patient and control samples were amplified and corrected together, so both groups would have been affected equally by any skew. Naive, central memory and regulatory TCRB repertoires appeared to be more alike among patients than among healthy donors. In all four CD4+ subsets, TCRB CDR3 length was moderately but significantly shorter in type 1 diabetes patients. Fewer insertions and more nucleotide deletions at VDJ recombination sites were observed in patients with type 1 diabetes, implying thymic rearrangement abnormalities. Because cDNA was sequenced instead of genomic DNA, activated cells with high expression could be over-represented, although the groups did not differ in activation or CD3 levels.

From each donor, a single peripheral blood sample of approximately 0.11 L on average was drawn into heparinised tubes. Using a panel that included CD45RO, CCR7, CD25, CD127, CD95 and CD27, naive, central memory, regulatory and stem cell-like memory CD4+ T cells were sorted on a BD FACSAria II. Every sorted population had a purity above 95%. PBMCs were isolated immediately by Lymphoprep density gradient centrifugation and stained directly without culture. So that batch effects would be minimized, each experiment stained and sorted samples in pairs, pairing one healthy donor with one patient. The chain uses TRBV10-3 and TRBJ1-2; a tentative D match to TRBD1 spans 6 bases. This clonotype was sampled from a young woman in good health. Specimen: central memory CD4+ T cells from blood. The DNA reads TGTGCCATCAGTATGACAGGAACCCTCTATGGCTACACCTTC. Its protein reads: CAISMTGTLYGYTF.